These 30 T cell receptor beta chains were all obtained from the same sample, sequenced in a study of cytomegalovirus exposure and HLA in healthy donors. 13 Jbeta primers and 60 Vbeta primers were used for the PCR. Profiled with immunoSEQ multiplex PCR; TCRdb holds only in-frame clones, not every one. The sample contains about 140,000 clones, over 75% of which appear only once. The sample consisted of PBMCs. The receptors originated from a female donor in good health and CMV-seronegative.

This rearrangement joins TRBV6-1 to TRBJ1-1; D not resolved. Trimming cost V 2 bases and J 5 bases, with 18 bases left between them. The CDR3 extends over 16 amino acids. CDR1 MNHNS and CDR2 SASEGT come from the germline V gene. The CDR3 DNA is TGTGCCAGCAGTGAATGGGAGGGAAAGGGAGGGACTGAAGCTTTCTTT. Encoded protein: CASSEWEGKGGTEAFF.

The genes are TRBV2 and TRBJ1-5, with 8 positions matching TRBD1. Per the germline V gene, CDR1 is SNHLY and CDR2 is FYNNEI. The junction had 3 bases not matched to a gene; V was cut back by 6 bases and J by 8 bases. CDR3 length: 12 amino acids. CDR3 protein: CASSRGPEPQHF. The CDR3 coding sequence is TGTGCCAGCAGCAGGGGGCCAGAGCCCCAGCATTTT.

The chain is built from TRBV7-6 and TRBJ1-3; possible D gene TRBD1, 6 bases. V shed 5 bases and J shed 7 bases, with 18 bases lying between them. This CDR3 is built from 15 residues. Germline loops: CDR1 SGHVS, CDR2 FNYEAQ. CDR3 coding DNA: TGTGCCAGCAGCCCTACCGGGACAATGGGTAACACCATATATTTT. Translating gives CASSPTGTMGNTIYF.

V gene TRBV7-9 combines with J gene TRBJ1-2, with D possibly being TRBD1 (5 bases). The CDR3 consists of 13 residues. Germline V lookup: CDR1 SEHNR, CDR2 FQNEAQ (reference sequence). Between the trimmed V and J ends, which lost 5 bases and 5 bases, there was a span of 12 bases. Written as DNA, the CDR3 is TGTGCCAGCAGCCCCCCGACAGATTATGGCTACACCTTC. Its protein is CASSPPTDYGYTF.

The J gene is TRBJ2-7, the V gene TRBV5-6; D is perhaps TRBD2 (6 bases). Germline CDR1 is SGHDT and CDR2 is YYEEEE. The CDR3 consists of 15 residues. V was trimmed by 0 bases and J by 2 bases, leaving 12 bases between them. The CDR3 DNA follows: TGTGCCAGCAGCTTGGTGGGACTGGAAGCCTACGAGCAGTACTTC. It specifies CASSLVGLEAYEQYF.

The chain carries TRBV27 and TRBJ1-1, with D maybe TRBD1 (5 bases). V was trimmed by 4 bases and J by 3 bases, leaving 12 bases between them. From germline, CDR1 is MNHEY and CDR2 SMNVEV (reference sequence). This CDR3 is 14 amino acids long. CDR3 DNA: TGTGCCAGCAGTTCCCGTGGGGGGTACACTGAAGCTTTCTTT. This codes for CASSSRGGYTEAFF.

The V and J genes are TRBV6-5 and TRBJ1-3, with 9 bases fitting TRBD1. Trimming took 0 bases from V and 6 from J; bases not matched to a gene: 6. The CDR3 covers 16 residues. CDR1 and CDR2 (germline): MNHEY, SVGAGI. The CDR3 sequence: CASSYSLQGAKNTIYF. DNA for the CDR3: TGTGCCAGCAGTTACTCCCTACAGGGGGCGAAAAACACCATATATTTT.

The chain carries TRBV6-5 and TRBJ2-2, with TRBD1 as a possible D gene (5 bases). CDR1 and CDR2 from the germline V gene are MNHEY and SVGAGI. V lost 3 bases and J lost 3, with 14 bases in between. This CDR3 has 16 amino acids. The CDR3 coding sequence is TGTGCCAGCAGTTATATGGGGCGTGTGGACACCGGGGAGCTGTTTTTT. This encodes CASSYMGRVDTGELFF.

The rearrangement joins TRBV27 to TRBJ2-1; D perhaps matches TRBD2 (5 bases). The CDR3 has 15 residues. Trimming stripped 4 bases from V and 5 bases from J, with 15 bases between. In germline, CDR1 is MNHEY, CDR2 SMNVEV (reference sequence). The CDR3 DNA reads as TGTGCCAGCAGTTCCTCGAGCGGATTAGACAATGAGCAGTTCTTC. This translates into CASSSSSGLDNEQFF.

This clone was seen more than once but under ten times. V is TRBV6-5 and J is TRBJ1-1; TRBD1 matches at 7 bases. Germline V CDR1 and CDR2: MNHEY, SVGAGI. The V gene end was trimmed by 8 bases and the J gene end by 6 bases; junction bases not matched to a gene: 12. CDR3 length: 14 amino acids. CDR3 protein: CASGQQGSVPEAFF. The CDR3 DNA is TGTGCCAGCGGGCAACAGGGGAGCGTCCCTGAAGCTTTCTTT.

The rearrangement uses TRBV6-1 and TRBJ1-2; D remains unclear. The CDR3 has 15 residues. Trimming cost V 0 bases and J 4 bases, with 12 bases left between them. The germline V gene encodes CDR1 MNHNS and CDR2 SASEGT. The CDR3 nucleotides are TGTGCCAGCAGTGAAGCGTATGCAGGCCCCTATGGCTACACCTTC. It codes for CASSEAYAGPYGYTF.

V is TRBV19 and J is TRBJ2-1; 7 positions match TRBD2. Germline trimming cut 6 bases from V and 0 bases from J; bases unmatched to any gene: 5. This CDR3 spans 15 amino acids. The V gene's germline CDR1 is LNHDA and CDR2 SQIVND (reference sequence). The chain's CDR3 is CASSLAGLSYNEQFF. The CDR3 nucleotides are TGTGCCAGTAGCTTAGCGGGTCTCTCCTACAATGAGCAGTTCTTC.

The V gene is TRBV29-1, the J gene TRBJ2-7; no clear D. The germline gives CDR1 SQVTM, CDR2 ANQGSEA. Trimming removed 4 bases from V and 0 bases from J, with 10 bases in between. This CDR3 has 13 amino acids. The CDR3 sequence: CSVVVTGSYEQYF. CDR3 sequence (DNA): TGCAGCGTTGTGGTGACGGGCTCCTACGAGCAGTACTTC.

This clone was counted once. This sequence joins TRBV29-1 and TRBJ2-7; TRBD1 might be the D (5 bases). The V gene's germline CDR1 is SQVTM and CDR2 ANQGSEA. The CDR3 loop spans 13 amino acids. V dropped 7 bases and J dropped 5 bases, with 18 bases sitting between them. The CDR3 reads CSAEDTLSDEQYF. CDR3 DNA: TGCAGCGCCGAGGACACCCTCTCGGACGAGCAGTACTTC.

As to this clone: Other DNA sequences in the sample encode the same CDR3. The V call is TRBV18, the J call TRBJ1-1; 9 positions agree with TRBD1. V lost 6 bases, J lost 4 bases, and 3 bases stayed unmatched. Germline V gives CDR1 KGHSH, CDR2 LQKENI. The CDR3 is 13 amino acids. CDR3 sequence reads: CASSDRGGTEAFF. CDR3 sequence (DNA): TGTGCCAGCTCGGACAGGGGTGGCACTGAAGCTTTCTTT.

About this clone: The conserved closing phenylalanine or tryptophan is absent in this CDR3, likely reflecting a read error. The DNA is left out, because the CDR3 cannot be placed on it with certainty; the CDR3 is given as TCRdb lists it. The chain has TRBV7-2 and TRBJ1-1. The CDR3 length equals 12 residues, ends included. Germline-derived CDR1 and CDR2 are SGHTA and FQGNSA. CDR3 sequence reads: CASGSGNTEALV.

The chain carries TRBV5-6 and TRBJ2-7, with 7 bases aligning to TRBD1. The J segment lost 4 bases and the V segment lost 6 bases, leaving 10 bases of the junction unmatched. The CDR3 covers 14 residues. CDR1 and CDR2 from the germline V gene are SGHDT and YYEEEE. The CDR3, as DNA: TGTGCCAGCACGTCCCGGGACAGACTTTACGAGCAGTACTTC. It specifies CASTSRDRLYEQYF.

This clone appeared a single time. This CDR3 fails to terminate in the conserved phenylalanine or tryptophan, so it likely reflects a read error. The chain recombines TRBV2 with TRBJ1-2; 11 bases are shared with TRBD1. The CDR3 length is 17 residues. Losses at the gene ends were 1 base for V and 4 bases for J; bases not matched to a gene: 8. Germline V gene lookup returns CDR1 SNHLY and CDR2 FYNNEI. The CDR3 DNA reads as TGTGCCAGCAGTGAAGGAACCGGGACAGGGGGGGCCTATGGCTACACCGTC. Translation: CASSEGTGTGGAYGYTV.

The J gene is TRBJ2-7, the V gene TRBV29-1, with 9 bases identical to TRBD1. V lost 5 bases and J lost 0; bases outside the gene matches: 2. The CDR3 runs to 13 residues. Germline V CDR1 and CDR2: SQVTM, ANQGSEA. CDR3 amino acids: CSVLTGGSYEQYF. CDR3 in DNA: TGCAGCGTTTTGACAGGGGGCTCCTACGAGCAGTACTTC.

The chain joins TRBV18 to TRBJ1-2; TRBD1 matches at 9 bases. From germline, CDR1 is KGHSH and CDR2 LQKENI. The CDR3 extends over 17 amino acids. Trimming cost V 3 bases and J 3 bases; bases outside gene matches: 11. The CDR3 DNA sequence: TGTGCCAGCTCACCCGCCGGGACAGGGAATAACTACTATGGCTACACCTTC. This gives the protein CASSPAGTGNNYYGYTF.

The chain has TRBV28 and TRBJ1-5, with D uncertain. The length of the CDR3 is 15 residues. V was cut by 0 bases and J by 10 bases, with 16 bases left in between. Germline values: CDR1 MDHEN, CDR2 SYDVKM. Here the CDR3 reads CASSLWSLNREPQHF. The CDR3 DNA sequence: TGTGCCAGCAGTTTATGGTCCCTAAACCGGGAACCCCAGCATTTT. Based on the CDR3 plus reference TRBV28 and TRBJ1-5, the full variable domain is DVKVTQSSRYLVKRTGEKVFLECVQDMDHENMFWYRQDPGLGLRLIYFSYDVKMKEKGDIPEGYSVSREKKERFSLILESASTNQTSMYLCASSLWSLNREPQHFGDGTRLSIL.

The V gene is TRBV5-1, the J gene TRBJ1-3, with D unclear. Deletions cut 4 bases from V and 1 base from J, with 6 bases between. CDR1 is SGHRS, CDR2 YFSETQ, per germline. CDR3 length: 13 residues. The CDR3, as DNA: TGCGCCAGCAGCCCAGATTCTGGAAACACCATATATTTT. Amino acid sequence: CASSPDSGNTIYF. The full variable domain, completed using reference TRBV5-1 and TRBJ1-3, is KAGVTQTPRYLIKTRGQQVTLSCSPISGHRSVSWYQQTPGQGLQFLFEYFSETQRNKGNFPGRFSGRQFSNSRSEMNVSTLELGDSALYLCASSPDSGNTIYFGEGSWLTVV.

V usage is TRBV6-5 and J usage is TRBJ1-2, with D tentatively TRBD1 (5 bases). The germline V gene has CDR1 MNHEY and CDR2 SVGAGI. The CDR3 sequence is 13 residues long. Trimming pared 6 bases from V and 3 bases from J, leaving 11 bases between. DNA for the CDR3: TGTGCCAGCAGGAACGGACACGACTATGGCTACACCTTC. Protein sequence: CASRNGHDYGYTF.

This rearrangement joins TRBV11-2 to TRBJ2-7; no reliable D call. Germline CDR1 and CDR2: SGHAT and FQNNGV. CDR3 length: 13 residues. V lost 1 base, J lost 0 bases, and 4 bases lay in between. CDR3 nucleotide sequence: TGTGCCAGCAGCTTAGGCGGCTCCTACGAGCAGTACTTC. This encodes CASSLGGSYEQYF.

This sequence joins TRBV6-5 and TRBJ2-7; 11 nucleotides agree with TRBD2. V lost 0 bases to trimming and J lost 3 bases; unmatched junction nucleotides: 4. CDR3 length equals 16 residues. Germline V CDR1 and CDR2: MNHEY, SVGAGI. The CDR3: CASSYSGLAGDYEQYF. The CDR3 DNA sequence: TGTGCCAGCAGTTACTCAGGACTAGCGGGCGACTACGAGCAGTACTTC.

The chain joins TRBV9 to TRBJ1-1; D gene unclear. The CDR3 runs to 15 residues. Trimming stripped 0 bases from V and 0 bases from J, with 9 bases between. Germline V CDR1 and CDR2: SGDLS, YYNGEE. CDR3 DNA sequence: TGTGCCAGCAGCGTAGTGGCGGGTCTGAACACTGAAGCTTTCTTT. This translates into CASSVVAGLNTEAFF.

This chain joins TRBV29-1 and TRBJ2-1; 7 nucleotides align to TRBD1. The CDR3 runs to 14 residues. V lost 4 bases, J lost 2 bases, and 5 bases stayed unmatched. Germline values: CDR1 SQVTM, CDR2 ANQGSEA. The CDR3 DNA is TGCAGCGTTGGACGGGACAGTACCTACAATGAGCAGTTCTTC. Translating it yields CSVGRDSTYNEQFF.

The chain couples TRBV19 to TRBJ1-5; D may be TRBD1 (5 bases). CDR3 length: 15 amino acids. Germline-derived CDR1 and CDR2 are LNHDA and SQIVND (reference sequence). The germline V and J ends were trimmed by 5 bases and 1 base, with 12 bases remaining between them. CDR3 in amino acids: CASSPDRGSNQPQHF. The DNA for the CDR3 is TGTGCCAGTAGTCCCGATAGGGGAAGCAATCAGCCCCAGCATTTT.

This clone was detected a few times. The V gene is TRBV5-1, the J gene TRBJ1-1, with D perhaps matching TRBD1 (5 bases). The CDR3 extends over 13 amino acids. The ends were cut back, 4 bases at V and 5 bases at J, with 12 bases in the middle. In germline, CDR1 is SGHRS, CDR2 YFSETQ. The CDR3 sequence: CASSPWGETEAFF. CDR3 nucleotide sequence: TGCGCCAGCAGCCCCTGGGGGGAGACTGAAGCTTTCTTT.

This clone was seen a few times. The gene calls are TRBV2 and TRBJ1-1; 7 positions agree with TRBD1. V gave up 6 bases and J gave up 1 base; unmatched junction bases: 5. CDR1 is SNHLY, CDR2 FYNNEI, per germline. This CDR3 spans 14 amino acids. DNA for the CDR3: TGTGCCAGCAGCCCTACAGGGGAGAACACTGAAGCTTTCTTT. It codes for CASSPTGENTEAFF.